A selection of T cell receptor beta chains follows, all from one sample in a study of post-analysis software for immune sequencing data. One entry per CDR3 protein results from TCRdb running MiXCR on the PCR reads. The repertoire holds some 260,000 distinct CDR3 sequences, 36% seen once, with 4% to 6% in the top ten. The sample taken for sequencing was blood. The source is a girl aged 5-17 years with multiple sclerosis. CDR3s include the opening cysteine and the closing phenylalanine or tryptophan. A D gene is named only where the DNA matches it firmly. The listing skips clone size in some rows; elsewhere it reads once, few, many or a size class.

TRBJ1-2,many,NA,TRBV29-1,TGCAGCGGGGAGACTATCGGTTTCTCCTATGGCTACACCTTC,CSGETIGFSYGYTF
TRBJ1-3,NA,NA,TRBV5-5,TGTGCCAGCAGCTTTTTTGGGGTCTCAGGAAACACCATATATTTT,CASSFFGVSGNTIYF
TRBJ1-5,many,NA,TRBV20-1,TGCAGTGCTGGTAACTACAGGGTCCCAGGGCCCCAGCATTTT,CSAGNYRVPGPQHF
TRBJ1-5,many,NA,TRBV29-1,TGCAGCGTTGGGGGGCTGATGGGGGACCAGCCCCAGCATTTT,CSVGGLMGDQPQHF
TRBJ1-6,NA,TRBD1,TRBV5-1,TGCGCCAGCAGCTCCCCCGGGACAGGGACTTCACCCCTCCACTTT,CASSSPGTGTSPLHF
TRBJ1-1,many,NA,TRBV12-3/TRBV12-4,TGTGCCAGCCAGGGTTTAAGTATCGCGGCTTTCTTT,CASQGLSIAAFF
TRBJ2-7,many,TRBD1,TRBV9,TGTGCCACCGTTATAGACAGGGAAGGGATCGACGAGCAGTACTTC,CATVIDREGIDEQYF
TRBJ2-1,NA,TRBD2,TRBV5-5,TGTGCCAGCAGCTTGCTAGCGGAGGGAAATGAGCAGTTCTTC,CASSLLAEGNEQFF
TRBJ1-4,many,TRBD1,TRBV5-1,TGCGCCAGTGCAAAGGGACAGGAGAATGAAAAACTGTTTTTT,CASAKGQENEKLFF
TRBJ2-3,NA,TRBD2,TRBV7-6,TGTGCCAGCAGCTTAGTTAGCGGGGGTCTGGGGGCAGATACGCAGTATTTT,CASSLVSGGLGADTQYF
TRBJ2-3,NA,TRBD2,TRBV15,TGTGCCACCAGCAGAGATCTTGAACTAGCGGGAATGGCAGATACGCAGTATTTT,CATSRDLELAGMADTQYF
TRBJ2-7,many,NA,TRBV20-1,TGCAGTGCTAGGCCGAGCCGGGGATTCTACGAGCAGTACTTC,CSARPSRGFYEQYF
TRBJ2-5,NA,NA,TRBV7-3,TGTGCCAGCAGCCCGCAGGGGACCCAAGAGACCCAGTACTTC,CASSPQGTQETQYF
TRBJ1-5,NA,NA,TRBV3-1,TGTGCCAGCAGCCAAGGTGGCAGGAATCAGCCCCAGCATTTT,CASSQGGRNQPQHF
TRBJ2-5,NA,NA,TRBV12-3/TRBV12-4,TGTGCCGGCAGTTTACCGGGAGAGGGGGCAGAGACCCAGTACTTC,CAGSLPGEGAETQYF
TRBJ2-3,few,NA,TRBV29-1,TGCAGCGCCTACAACACAGATACGCAGTATTTT,CSAYNTDTQYF
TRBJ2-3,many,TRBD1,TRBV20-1,TGCAGTGCTAGTGGAGGACAGGCCGTGGCCACAGATACGCAGTATTTT,CSASGGQAVATDTQYF
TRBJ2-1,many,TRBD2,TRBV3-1,TGTGCCAGCAGCCAAGGGTGGGAGCGGGGCGTCTCCTACAATGAGCAGTTCTTC,CASSQGWERGVSYNEQFF
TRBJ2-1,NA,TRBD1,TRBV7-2,TGTGCCAGCTTAAGGGACAGCCTCTACAATGAGCAGTTCTTC,CASLRDSLYNEQFF
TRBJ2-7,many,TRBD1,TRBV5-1,TGCGCCAGCAGCTTGGGACAGGGCTCCGATCGGCAGTACTTC,CASSLGQGSDRQYF
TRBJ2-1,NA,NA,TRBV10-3,TGTGCCATCAGCCTAGGGGGAGGGCTCTACAATGAGCAGTTCTTC,CAISLGGGLYNEQFF
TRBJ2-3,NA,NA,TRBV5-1,TGCGCCAGCAGCTTGGGGGCAGATACGCGGTATTTT,CASSLGADTRYF
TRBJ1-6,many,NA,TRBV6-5,TGTGCCAGCCTCCGAGGGAGTGATTCACCCCTCCACTTT,CASLRGSDSPLHF
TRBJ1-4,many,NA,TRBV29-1,TGCAGCGTTGGGGGGGGACCTAATGAAAAACTGTTTTTT,CSVGGGPNEKLFF
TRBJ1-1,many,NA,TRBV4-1,TGCGCCAGCAGCCACCGCGACAGGAACACTGAAGCTTTCTTT,CASSHRDRNTEAFF
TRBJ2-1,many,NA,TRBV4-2,TGTGCCAGCAGCCGACGAATATCCGTAGTGGGAGAGCACAATGAGCAGTTCTTC,CASSRRISVVGEHNEQFF
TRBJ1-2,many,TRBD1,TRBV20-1,TGCAGTGCTAGCCCCGGGACAGTCCAAGGGGATGGCTACACCTTC,CSASPGTVQGDGYTF
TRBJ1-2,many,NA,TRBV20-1,TGCAGTGTTGGCCAAAGCTATGGCTACACCTTC,CSVGQSYGYTF
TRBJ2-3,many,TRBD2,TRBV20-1,TGCAGTGCTAGGACTAGCGGGGGGAGAGATACGCAGTATTTT,CSARTSGGRDTQYF
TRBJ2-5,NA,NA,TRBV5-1,TGCGCCAGCAGCAGCGGGACAGGCAGAGAGACCCAGTACTTC,CASSSGTGRETQYF
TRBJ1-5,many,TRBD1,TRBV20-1,TGCAGTGCTCCGGGGACAGGGGGACATCAGCCCCAGCATTTT,CSAPGTGGHQPQHF
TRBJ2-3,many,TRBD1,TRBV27,TGTGCCAGCAGGTACAGGGGGTTCAAGGGAGATACGCAGTATTTT,CASRYRGFKGDTQYF
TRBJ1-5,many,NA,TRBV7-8,TGTGCCAGCAGCTTAGATGAGGGGATCCAGCCCCAGCATTTT,CASSLDEGIQPQHF
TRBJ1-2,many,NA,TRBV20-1,TGCAGTGCTAGAGATCGGCGGTCAGGCTCGCACGTGTATGGCTACACCTTC,CSARDRRSGSHVYGYTF
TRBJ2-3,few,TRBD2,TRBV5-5,TGTGCCAGCAGCCCCTCTAGCGGGAGGTCAGATACGCAGTATTTT,CASSPSSGRSDTQYF
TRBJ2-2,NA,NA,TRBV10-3,TGTGCCATCAGTGAAATGACGGACACCGGGGAGCTGTTTTTT,CAISEMTDTGELFF
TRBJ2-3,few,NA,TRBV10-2,TGCGCCAGCAGGGAGGGGGCTAGCACAGATACGCAGTATTTT,CASREGASTDTQYF
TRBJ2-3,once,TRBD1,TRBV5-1,TGCGCCAGCAGCTTAGGAATCGGGACAGGGAGTGGTACGCAGTATTTT,CASSLGIGTGSGTQYF